This T cell receptor beta chain was retrieved from a study of T-cell reconstitution after alpha-beta-depleted transplantation in children. This clonotype was detected many times. The CDR3 loop spans 13 amino acids. The germline V gene encodes CDR1 SGHAT and CDR2 FQNNGV. V was shortened by 6 bases and J by 7 bases, with 12 bases between the two germline ends. Preparation of the TCRbeta library involved a method that used unique molecular identifiers. In TCRdb, the PCR reads were re-called with MiXCR into one record per CDR3 protein. The sample carries a few hundred thousand distinct CDR3 sequences, 9.7% recorded once.

This TCR came from a human donor who donated a stem cell graft to a child with SCID. This specimen consisted of PBMCs from the stem cell graft donor, obtained from the stem cell graft. This chain uses TRBV11-2 with TRBJ2-2; no reliable D call. The chain's CDR3 is CASSPGWGGELFF. The CDR3 nucleotides are TGTGCCAGCAGTCCAGGTTGGGGCGGGGAGCTGTTTTTT. The full variable domain, with the rest looked up from reference TRBV11-2 and TRBJ2-2, is EAGVAQSPRYKIIEKRQSVAFWCNPISGHATLYWYQQILGQGPKLLIQFQNNGVVDDSQLPKDRFSAERLKGVDSTLKIQPAKLEDSAVYLCASSPGWGGELFFGEGSRLTVL.